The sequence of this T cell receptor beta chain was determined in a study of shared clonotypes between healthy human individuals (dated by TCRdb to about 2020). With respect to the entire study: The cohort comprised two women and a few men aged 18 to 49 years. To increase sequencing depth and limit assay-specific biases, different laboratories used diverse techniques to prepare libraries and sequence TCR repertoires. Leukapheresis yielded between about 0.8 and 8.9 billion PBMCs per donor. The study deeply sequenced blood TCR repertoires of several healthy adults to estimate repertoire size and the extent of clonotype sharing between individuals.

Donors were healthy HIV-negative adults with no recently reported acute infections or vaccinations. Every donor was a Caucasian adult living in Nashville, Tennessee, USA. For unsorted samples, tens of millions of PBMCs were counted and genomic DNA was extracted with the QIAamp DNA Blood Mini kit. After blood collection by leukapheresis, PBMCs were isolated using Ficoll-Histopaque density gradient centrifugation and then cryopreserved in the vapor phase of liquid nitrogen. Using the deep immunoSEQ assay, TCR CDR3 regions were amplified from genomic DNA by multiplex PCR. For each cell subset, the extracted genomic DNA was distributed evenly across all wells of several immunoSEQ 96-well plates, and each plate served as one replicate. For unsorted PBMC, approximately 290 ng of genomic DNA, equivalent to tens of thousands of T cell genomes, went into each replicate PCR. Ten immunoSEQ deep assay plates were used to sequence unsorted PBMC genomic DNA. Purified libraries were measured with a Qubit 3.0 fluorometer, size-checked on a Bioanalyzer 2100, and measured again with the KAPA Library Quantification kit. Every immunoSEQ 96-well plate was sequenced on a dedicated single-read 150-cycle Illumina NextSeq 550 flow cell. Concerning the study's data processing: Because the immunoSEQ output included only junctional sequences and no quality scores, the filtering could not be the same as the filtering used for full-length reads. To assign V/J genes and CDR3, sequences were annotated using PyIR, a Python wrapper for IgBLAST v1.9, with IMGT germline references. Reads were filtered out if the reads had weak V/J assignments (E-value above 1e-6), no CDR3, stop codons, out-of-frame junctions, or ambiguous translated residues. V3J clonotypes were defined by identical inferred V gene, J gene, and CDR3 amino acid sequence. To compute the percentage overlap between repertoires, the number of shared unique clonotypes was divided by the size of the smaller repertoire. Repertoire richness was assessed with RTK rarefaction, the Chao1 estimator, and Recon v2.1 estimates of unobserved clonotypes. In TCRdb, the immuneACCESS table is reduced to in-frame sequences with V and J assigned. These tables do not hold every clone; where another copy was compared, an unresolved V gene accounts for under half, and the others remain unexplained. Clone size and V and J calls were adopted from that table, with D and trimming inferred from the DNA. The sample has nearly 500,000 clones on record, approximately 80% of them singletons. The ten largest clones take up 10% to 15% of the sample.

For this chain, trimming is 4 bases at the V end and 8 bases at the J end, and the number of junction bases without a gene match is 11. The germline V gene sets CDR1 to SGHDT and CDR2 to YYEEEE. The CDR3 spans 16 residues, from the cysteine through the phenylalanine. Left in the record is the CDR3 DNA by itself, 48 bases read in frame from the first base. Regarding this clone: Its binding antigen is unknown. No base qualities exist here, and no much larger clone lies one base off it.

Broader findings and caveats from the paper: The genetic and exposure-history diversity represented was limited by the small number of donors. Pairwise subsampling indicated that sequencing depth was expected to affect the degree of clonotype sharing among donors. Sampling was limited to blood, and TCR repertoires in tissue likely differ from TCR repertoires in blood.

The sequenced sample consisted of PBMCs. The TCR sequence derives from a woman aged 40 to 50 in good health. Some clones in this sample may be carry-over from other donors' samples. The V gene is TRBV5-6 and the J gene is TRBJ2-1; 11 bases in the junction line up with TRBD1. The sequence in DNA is TGTGCCAGCAGCCCGGACAGGGGGCGCCCCGGGGATGAGCAGTTCTTC. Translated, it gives CASSPDRGRPGDEQFF.